The 20 T cell receptor beta chains reported below all come from one sample, sequenced in a study of shared clonotypes between healthy human individuals. Repertoires were generated with immunoSEQ multiplex PCR, while TCRdb's copy carries only in-frame clones and drops some. Seen here are millions of clones, approximately 93% observed once, and the top ten hold 0.39%. The source material was naive CD4+ T cells from PBMCs. Subset of the sample: CD45RA+ positively selected. These receptors came from a man younger than 35 in good health. Some clones in this sample may be carry-over from other donors' samples.

The genes are TRBV19 and TRBJ2-2; 11 bases are shared with TRBD2. V was clipped by 5 bases and J by 3 bases; unmatched bases: 8. This CDR3 region has 17 residues. Germline V gene data show CDR1 as LNHDA and CDR2 as SQIVND (reference sequence). Here the CDR3 reads CASSSLAGGPYTGELFF. For the CDR3, the DNA is TGTGCCAGTAGTTCGTTAGCGGGAGGGCCCTACACCGGGGAGCTGTTTTTT.

In its sample, this clone was seen once. V usage is TRBV5-1 and J usage is TRBJ2-4; perhaps TRBD2 as D (6 bases). Trimming took off 2 bases at V and 3 bases at J, with 12 bases between the two ends. Germline values: CDR1 SGHRS, CDR2 YFSETQ. This CDR3 region has 15 residues. The CDR3 loop reads CASSFAGTDKNIQYF. CDR3 sequence (DNA): TGCGCCAGCAGCTTTGCAGGGACTGACAAAAACATTCAGTACTTC.

V usage is TRBV5-1 and J usage is TRBJ2-3; 12 bases line up with TRBD2. V lost 3 bases and J lost 4; bases outside the gene matches: 9. The CDR3 spans 17 residues. The germline gives CDR1 SGHRS, CDR2 YFSETQ. The CDR3 DNA sequence: TGCGCCAGCAGCTCACGACTAGCGGGAGATCTTCCAGATACGCAGTATTTT. This codes for CASSSRLAGDLPDTQYF.

This clone is a singleton in its sample. The chain employs TRBV18 and TRBJ1-1; 7 bases are a match to TRBD1. The CDR3 runs 15 residues. Germline values: CDR1 KGHSH, CDR2 LQKENI. Germline trimming cut 2 bases from V and 1 base from J; bases unmatched to any gene: 4. DNA for the CDR3: TGTGCCAGCTCACCAGTCAGACAGGGGAACACTGAAGCTTTCTTT. Its protein product is CASSPVRQGNTEAFF.

CDR3 amino acids: CASSLIAEEQFF. The CDR3 DNA is TGCGCCAGCAGCCTCATAGCGGAAGAGCAGTTCTTC. The rearrangement joins TRBV5-1 to TRBJ2-1, with D tentatively TRBD2 (6 bases). The CDR3 length is 12 residues. Germline CDR1 SGHRS, CDR2 YFSETQ. Trimming pared 4 bases from V and 10 bases from J, leaving 12 bases between.

The rearrangement uses TRBV28 and TRBJ1-1; D is perhaps TRBD1 (6 bases). Germline CDR1 and CDR2: MDHEN and SYDVKM. V was cut by 6 bases and J by 1 base, with 12 bases left in between. The CDR3 length is 14 residues. CDR3 bases: TGTGCCAGCAGGTCCGGACAGCCGAACACTGAAGCTTTCTTT. Translated: CASRSGQPNTEAFF.

This rearrangement joins TRBV18 to TRBJ2-1, with a possible D match to TRBD2 (6 bases). V was clipped by 3 bases and J by 4 bases, with 19 bases between them. Looked up from germline, CDR1 is KGHSH and CDR2 is LQKENI. This CDR3 is 17 amino acids long. This CDR3 reads CASSPPWRGEAYNEQFF. The CDR3, as DNA: TGTGCCAGCTCACCGCCCTGGCGGGGAGAGGCTTACAATGAGCAGTTCTTC.

This chain connects TRBV5-4 to TRBJ1-3, with 8 bases fitting TRBD1. V lost 4 bases, J lost 3 bases, and 6 bases stayed unmatched. This CDR3 is 15 amino acids long. CDR1 and CDR2 (germline): SGHNT, YYREEE (reference sequence). CDR3 DNA: TGTGCCAGCAGCCTAGGGACAGGAGGTGGAAACACCATATATTTT. It translates to CASSLGTGGGNTIYF.

This chain links TRBV5-5 with TRBJ1-4, with D possibly matching TRBD1 (6 bases). The CDR3 is 14 amino acids. V was cut by 2 bases and J by 8 bases, with 13 bases left in between. CDR1 is SGHKS and CDR2 is YYEKEE in the germline V gene (reference sequence). The CDR3 DNA is TGTGCCAGCAGCTTTACAGGGCCCACCGAAAAACTGTTTTTT. Residues: CASSFTGPTEKLFF.

CDR3 DNA: TGTGCCAGCAGATTACTACCTATTGAAACCTACGAGCAGTACTTC. It is translated as CASRLLPIETYEQYF. V and J are TRBV6-6 and TRBJ2-7; unclear D gene. Germline V gene lookup returns CDR1 MNHNY and CDR2 SVGAGI (reference sequence). Between the trimmed V and J ends, which lost 6 bases and 2 bases, there was a span of 17 bases. This CDR3 region has 15 residues.

V and J are TRBV9 and TRBJ2-3; no clear D. Germline CDR1 SGDLS, CDR2 YYNGEE. V lost 3 bases, J lost 2 bases, and 19 bases lay in between. The CDR3 extends over 17 amino acids. DNA of the CDR3: TGTGCCAGCAGCGCCCGAAGAGCTCTGCCCGACACAGATACGCAGTATTTT. Its protein is CASSARRALPDTDTQYF. The variable domain in full, with the rest retrieved from reference TRBV9 and TRBJ2-3, is DSGVTQTPKHLITATGQRVTLRCSPRSGDLSVYWYQQSLDQGLQFLIQYYNGEERAKGNILERFSAQQFPDLHSELNLSSLELGDSALYFCASSARRALPDTDTQYFGPGTRLTVL.

V and J are TRBV7-3 and TRBJ1-1; D remains unclear. The CDR3 loop spans 13 amino acids. The V gene lost 4 bases and the J gene lost 4 bases, with 10 bases spanning the gap. Germline CDR1 reads SGHTA; CDR2 reads FQGTGA. In DNA form, the CDR3 reads TGTGCCAGCAGCTCTGAGGGAGTCACTGAAGCTTTCTTT. As protein: CASSSEGVTEAFF.

V is TRBV6-6 and J is TRBJ2-7; D is uncertain. Germline CDR1 MNHNY, CDR2 SVGAGI (reference sequence). CDR3 length: 15 amino acids. V lost 2 bases to trimming and J lost 6 bases, with 17 bases between them. The CDR3 region has the DNA TGTGCCAGCAGTTACGGGTCAGTGGGCGTAGGCGAGCAGTACTTC. Protein sequence: CASSYGSVGVGEQYF.

This clone was counted only a few times. V gene TRBV2 combines with J gene TRBJ1-1; D is perhaps TRBD1 (5 bases). The ends were cut back, 5 bases at V and 0 bases at J, with 13 bases in the middle. CDR1 is SNHLY and CDR2 is FYNNEI in the germline V gene. The CDR3 length is 15 residues. The CDR3 nucleotides read TGTGCCAGCAGTCGGTCAGGGCTGGTGAACACTGAAGCTTTCTTT. Amino acid sequence: CASSRSGLVNTEAFF.

The J gene is TRBJ1-2, the V gene TRBV2; D is possibly TRBD1 (6 bases). CDR3 length: 14 residues. Trimming stripped 5 bases from V and 4 bases from J, with 14 bases between. Per the germline V gene, CDR1 is SNHLY and CDR2 is FYNNEI. CDR3 loop: CASSYRTDSYGYTF. In nucleotides, the CDR3 is TGTGCCAGCAGTTACAGAACGGACAGCTATGGCTACACCTTC.

CDR3 protein: CASSPQAGGGGGYTF. CDR3 sequence (DNA): TGTGCCAGCAGCCCCCAGGCAGGGGGCGGAGGCGGCTACACCTTC. The rearrangement uses TRBV11-2 and TRBJ1-2; TRBD1 matches 8 bases. V lost 5 bases and J lost 8; bases outside the gene matches: 13. Germline-derived CDR1 and CDR2 are SGHAT and FQNNGV. The CDR3 has 15 residues.

The chain employs TRBV30 and TRBJ1-3; D may be TRBD1 (6 bases). CDR1 is GTSNPN, CDR2 SVGIG, per germline (reference sequence). V dropped 4 bases and J dropped 2 bases, with 9 bases sitting between them. The CDR3 runs 13 residues. The CDR3 DNA sequence: TGTGCCTGGAACGGACAGACTGGAAACACCATATATTTT. Amino acids: CAWNGQTGNTIYF.

The chain has TRBV18 and TRBJ1-4, with 9 bases matching TRBD1. The V gene end was trimmed by 5 bases and the J gene end by 8 bases; junction bases not matched to a gene: 9. The CDR3 loop spans 15 amino acids. Germline V gene sequence: CDR1 KGHSH, CDR2 LQKENI. The CDR3 here is CASSSEQGAGEKLFF. CDR3 nucleotides: TGTGCCAGCTCATCGGAACAGGGGGCAGGGGAAAAACTGTTTTTT. Variable domain in full (rest from reference TRBV18 and TRBJ1-4): NAGVMQNPRHLVRRRGQEARLRCSPMKGHSHVYWYRQLPEEGLKFMVYLQKENIIDESGMPKERFSAEFPKEGPSILRIQQVVRGDSAAYFCASSSEQGAGEKLFFGSGTQLSVL.

This chain connects TRBV18 to TRBJ1-5; D gene unclear. Germline V CDR1 and CDR2: KGHSH, LQKENI. Trimming stripped 4 bases from V and 3 bases from J, with 10 bases between. This CDR3 is built from 14 residues. CDR3 bases: TGTGCCAGCTCACTCGACATGTACAATCAGCCCCAGCATTTT. This codes for CASSLDMYNQPQHF.

This rearrangement joins TRBV28 to TRBJ1-4; TRBD1 matches 7 bases. Trimming took 4 bases from V and 4 from J; bases not matched to a gene: 9. CDR3 size: 16 residues. Germline-derived CDR1 and CDR2 are MDHEN and SYDVKM. In DNA form, the CDR3 reads TGTGCCAGCAGTTCCGGACAGGCCGATGGTAATGAAAAACTGTTTTTT. This gives the protein CASSSGQADGNEKLFF.